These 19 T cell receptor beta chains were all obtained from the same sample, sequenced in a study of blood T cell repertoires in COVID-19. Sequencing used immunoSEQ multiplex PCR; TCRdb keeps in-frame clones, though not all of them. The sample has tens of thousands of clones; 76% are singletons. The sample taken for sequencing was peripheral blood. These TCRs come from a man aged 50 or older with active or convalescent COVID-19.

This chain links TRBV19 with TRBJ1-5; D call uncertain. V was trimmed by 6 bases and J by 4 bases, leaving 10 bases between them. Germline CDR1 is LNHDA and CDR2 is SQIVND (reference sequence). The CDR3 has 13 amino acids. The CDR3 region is CASSGNWNQPQHF. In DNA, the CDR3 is TGTGCCAGTAGCGGGAATTGGAATCAGCCCCAGCATTTT.

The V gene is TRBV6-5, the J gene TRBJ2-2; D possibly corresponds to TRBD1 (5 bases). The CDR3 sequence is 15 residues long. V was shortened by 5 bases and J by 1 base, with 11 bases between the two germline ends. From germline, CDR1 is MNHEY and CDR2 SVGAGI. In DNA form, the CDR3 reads TGTGCCAGCAGTCCTGACAGAAGGAACACCGGGGAGCTGTTTTTT. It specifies CASSPDRRNTGELFF.

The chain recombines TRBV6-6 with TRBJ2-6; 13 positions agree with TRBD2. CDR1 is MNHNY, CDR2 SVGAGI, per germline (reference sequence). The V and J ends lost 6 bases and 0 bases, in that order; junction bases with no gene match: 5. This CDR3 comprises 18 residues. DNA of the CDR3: TGTGCCAGCAGACGACTAGCGGGGGGAACCTCTGGGGCCAACGTCCTGACTTTC. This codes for CASRRLAGGTSGANVLTF.

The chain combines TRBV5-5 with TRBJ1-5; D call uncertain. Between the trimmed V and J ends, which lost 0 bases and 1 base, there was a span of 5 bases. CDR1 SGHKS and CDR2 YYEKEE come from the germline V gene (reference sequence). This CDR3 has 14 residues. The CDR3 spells CASSLGHSNQPQHF. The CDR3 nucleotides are TGTGCCAGCAGCTTGGGACACAGCAATCAGCCCCAGCATTTT.

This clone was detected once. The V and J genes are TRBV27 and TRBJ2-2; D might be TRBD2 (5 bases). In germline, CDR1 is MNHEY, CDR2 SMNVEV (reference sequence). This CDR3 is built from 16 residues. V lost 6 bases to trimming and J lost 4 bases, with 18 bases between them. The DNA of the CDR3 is TGTGCCAGCAGCCGGCCCGGCTCTAGCCCCACCGGGGAGCTGTTTTTT. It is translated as CASSRPGSSPTGELFF.

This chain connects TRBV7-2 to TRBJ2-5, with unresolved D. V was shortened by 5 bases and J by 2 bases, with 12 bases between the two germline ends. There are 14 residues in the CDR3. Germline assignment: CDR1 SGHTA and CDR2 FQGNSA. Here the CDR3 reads CASSATARQETQYF. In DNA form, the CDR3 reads TGTGCCAGCAGCGCGACGGCTAGACAAGAGACCCAGTACTTC.

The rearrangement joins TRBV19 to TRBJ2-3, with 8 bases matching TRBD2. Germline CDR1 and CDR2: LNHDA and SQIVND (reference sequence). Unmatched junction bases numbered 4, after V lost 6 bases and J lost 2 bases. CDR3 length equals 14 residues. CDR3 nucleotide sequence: TGTGCCAGTAGAGTAGCGGGGATCACAGATACGCAGTATTTT. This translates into CASRVAGITDTQYF.

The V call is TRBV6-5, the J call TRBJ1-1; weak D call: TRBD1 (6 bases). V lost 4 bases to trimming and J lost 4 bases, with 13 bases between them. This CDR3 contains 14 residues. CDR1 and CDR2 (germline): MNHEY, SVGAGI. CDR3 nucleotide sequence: TGTGCCAGCAGTTTCGGGAAGGACAGCACTGAAGCTTTCTTT. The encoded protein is CASSFGKDSTEAFF.

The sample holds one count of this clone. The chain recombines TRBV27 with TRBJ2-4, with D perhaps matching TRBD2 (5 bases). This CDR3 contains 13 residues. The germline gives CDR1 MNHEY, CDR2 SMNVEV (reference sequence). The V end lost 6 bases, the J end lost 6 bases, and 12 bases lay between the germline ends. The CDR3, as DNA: TGTGCCAGCAGCGCGCGACGGGGAAACATTCAGTACTTC. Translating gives CASSARRGNIQYF.

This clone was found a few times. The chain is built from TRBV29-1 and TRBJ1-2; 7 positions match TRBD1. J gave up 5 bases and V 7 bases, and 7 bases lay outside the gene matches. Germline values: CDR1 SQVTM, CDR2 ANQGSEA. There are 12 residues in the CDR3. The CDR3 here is CSASGTEYGYTF. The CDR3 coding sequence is TGCAGCGCCTCCGGGACAGAGTATGGCTACACCTTC.

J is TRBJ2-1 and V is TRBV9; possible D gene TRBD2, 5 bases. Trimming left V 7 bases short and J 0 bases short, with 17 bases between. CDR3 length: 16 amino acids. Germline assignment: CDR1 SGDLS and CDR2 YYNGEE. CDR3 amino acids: CASFRSGESSYNEQFF. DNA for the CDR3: TGTGCCAGCTTCCGATCCGGGGAGAGCTCCTACAATGAGCAGTTCTTC.

The CDR3 protein is CASSLYPSSGNTIYF. CDR3 in DNA: TGCGCCAGCAGCTTGTATCCCAGCTCTGGAAACACCATATATTTT. This chain links TRBV5-1 with TRBJ1-3; unclear D gene. Germline loops: CDR1 SGHRS, CDR2 YFSETQ. V lost 1 base and J 0 bases, leaving 8 bases between the germline ends. The CDR3 has 15 amino acids. Drawing the rest from reference TRBV5-1 and TRBJ1-3, the complete variable domain is KAGVTQTPRYLIKTRGQQVTLSCSPISGHRSVSWYQQTPGQGLQFLFEYFSETQRNKGNFPGRFSGRQFSNSRSEMNVSTLELGDSALYLCASSLYPSSGNTIYFGEGSWLTVV.

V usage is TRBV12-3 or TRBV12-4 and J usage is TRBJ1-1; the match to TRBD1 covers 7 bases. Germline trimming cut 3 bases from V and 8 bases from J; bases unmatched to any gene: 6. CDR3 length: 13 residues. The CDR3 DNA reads TGTGCCAGCAGTTTCGAACAGGGGAGGGAAGCTTTCTTT. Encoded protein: CASSFEQGREAFF.

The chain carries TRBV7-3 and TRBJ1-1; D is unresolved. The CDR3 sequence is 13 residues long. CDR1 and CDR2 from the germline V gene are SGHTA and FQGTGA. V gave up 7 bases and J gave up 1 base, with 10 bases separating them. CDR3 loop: CASMITPNTEAFF. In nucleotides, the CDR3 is TGTGCCAGCATGATAACACCGAACACTGAAGCTTTCTTT.

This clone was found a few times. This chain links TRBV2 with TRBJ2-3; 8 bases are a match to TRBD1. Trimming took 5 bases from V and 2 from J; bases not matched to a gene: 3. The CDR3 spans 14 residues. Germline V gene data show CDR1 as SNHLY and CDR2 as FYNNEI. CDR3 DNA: TGTGCCAGCAGTAAGGACAGGGCCACAGATACGCAGTATTTT. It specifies CASSKDRATDTQYF.

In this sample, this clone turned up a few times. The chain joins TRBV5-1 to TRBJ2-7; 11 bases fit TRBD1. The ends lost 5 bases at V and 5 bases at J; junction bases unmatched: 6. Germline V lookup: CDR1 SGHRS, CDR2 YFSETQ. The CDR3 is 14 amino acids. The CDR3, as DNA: TGCGCCAGCAGTGGGGACAGGGGGTTGCACGAGCAGTACTTC. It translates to CASSGDRGLHEQYF.

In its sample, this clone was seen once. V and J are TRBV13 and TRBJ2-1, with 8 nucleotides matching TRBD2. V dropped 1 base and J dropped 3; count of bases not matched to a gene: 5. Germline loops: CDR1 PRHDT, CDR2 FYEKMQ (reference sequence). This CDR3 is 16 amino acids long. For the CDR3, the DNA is TGTGCCAGCAGCTTAGCCCTAGCGGGCCTCTACAATGAGCAGTTCTTC. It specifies CASSLALAGLYNEQFF.

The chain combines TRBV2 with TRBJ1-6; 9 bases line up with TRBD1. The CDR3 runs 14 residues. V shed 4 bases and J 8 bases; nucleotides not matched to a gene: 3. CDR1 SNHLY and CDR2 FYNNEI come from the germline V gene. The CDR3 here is CASSGTGVYSPLHF. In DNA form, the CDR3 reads TGTGCCAGCAGTGGGACAGGGGTATATTCACCCCTCCACTTT.

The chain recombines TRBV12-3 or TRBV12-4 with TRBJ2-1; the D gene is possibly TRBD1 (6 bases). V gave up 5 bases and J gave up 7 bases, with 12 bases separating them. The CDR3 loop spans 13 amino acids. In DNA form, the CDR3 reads TGTGCCAGCAGTCAAGACAGGTCAAATGAGCAGTTCTTC. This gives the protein CASSQDRSNEQFF.